One sample yielded the 20 T cell receptor beta chains listed below, sequenced in a study of cytomegalovirus exposure and HLA in healthy donors. TCRdb's table, derived via immunoSEQ multiplex PCR, lists solely in-frame clones and lacks some. The sample consists of 200,000 or so clones, over 65% of them appearing once. The source material was PBMCs. Receptors originate from a woman aged 18-30 years in good health and CMV-seronegative.

The genes are TRBV13 and TRBJ2-7; D is unresolved. CDR3 length: 15 amino acids. CDR1 and CDR2 from the germline V gene are PRHDT and FYEKMQ (reference sequence). The V and J ends lost 2 bases and 0 bases respectively, with 11 bases between them. CDR3 protein: CASSLPGRPSYEQYF. The CDR3 DNA follows: TGTGCCAGCAGCTTACCCGGACGCCCCTCCTACGAGCAGTACTTC.

This clone appeared a single time. The genes are TRBV5-1 and TRBJ2-7; D is tentatively TRBD1 or TRBD2 (6 bases each). From germline, CDR1 is SGHRS and CDR2 YFSETQ. The CDR3 totals 17 residues. V lost 1 base and J 0 bases, leaving 17 bases between the germline ends. CDR3 nucleotide sequence: TGCGCCAGCAGCTTGAGTGGAGGGGGGTGGGGCTCCTACGAGCAGTACTTC. This sequence encodes CASSLSGGGWGSYEQYF. Full variable domain (rest looked up from reference TRBV5-1 and TRBJ2-7): KAGVTQTPRYLIKTRGQQVTLSCSPISGHRSVSWYQQTPGQGLQFLFEYFSETQRNKGNFPGRFSGRQFSNSRSEMNVSTLELGDSALYLCASSLSGGGWGSYEQYFGPGTRLTVT.

The rearrangement joins TRBV6-1 to TRBJ2-7; 9 bases agree with TRBD1. The V gene's germline CDR1 is MNHNS and CDR2 SASEGT. The CDR3 extends over 16 amino acids. Germline trimming cut 2 bases from V and 3 bases from J; bases unmatched to any gene: 8. CDR3 nucleotide sequence: TGTGCCAGCAGTGAAACCGATAGACAGGGGGGCTACGAGCAGTACTTC. It translates to CASSETDRQGGYEQYF.

The V and J genes are TRBV20-1 and TRBJ2-7, with D hard to call. The CDR3 has 11 residues. The V gene lost 6 bases and the J gene lost 10 bases, with 16 bases spanning the gap. Germline assignment: CDR1 DFQATT and CDR2 SNEGSKA (reference sequence). The CDR3 DNA is TGCAGTGCCTCGATCCTAGACGGACAGTACTTC. This codes for CSASILDGQYF.

The gene calls are TRBV9 and TRBJ1-3; D unclear. CDR1 and CDR2 from the germline V gene are SGDLS and YYNGEE. The V end was cut by 0 bases, the J end by 0 bases, with 10 bases between. The CDR3 contains 16 residues. DNA of the CDR3: TGTGCCAGCAGCGTAGGCTGGAGCCGCTCTGGAAACACCATATATTTT. Protein: CASSVGWSRSGNTIYF.

The rearrangement links TRBV6-1 to TRBJ1-5; the match to TRBD1 covers 7 bases. The CDR3 length is 15 residues. Germline CDR1 MNHNS, CDR2 SASEGT. With V trimmed by 5 bases and J by 1 base, 5 bases remained unmatched. CDR3: CASSKPGGSNQPQHF. CDR3 in DNA: TGTGCCAGCAGTAAACCAGGGGGGAGCAATCAGCCCCAGCATTTT.

The V call is TRBV5-1, the J call TRBJ2-7; 9 bases are shared with TRBD1. The V gene's germline CDR1 is SGHRS and CDR2 YFSETQ. With 4 bases clipped from V and 5 bases from J, the junction kept 7 bases outside the gene matches. The CDR3 is 14 residues long. The CDR3 DNA follows: TGCGCCAGCAGCACCGGGACAGGGACCCACGAGCAGTACTTC. It encodes CASSTGTGTHEQYF.

This clone is a singleton in its sample. The J gene is TRBJ2-7, the V gene TRBV29-1; 7 nucleotides align to TRBD1. This CDR3 contains 14 residues. Trimming removed 3 bases from V and 0 bases from J; junction bases left unmatched: 5. CDR1 and CDR2 (germline): SQVTM, ANQGSEA. The CDR3 nucleotides are TGCAGCGTTGAGGGACAGCAAGACTCCTACGAGCAGTACTTC. Translating gives CSVEGQQDSYEQYF.

The rearrangement links TRBV20-1 to TRBJ2-5; D is possibly TRBD2 (6 bases). CDR3 length equals 11 residues. Trimming left V 5 bases short and J 14 bases short, with 18 bases between. CDR1 is DFQATT and CDR2 is SNEGSKA in the germline V gene (reference sequence). The CDR3 spells CSAYDLPGLYF. The CDR3 DNA sequence: TGCAGTGCTTATGACTTACCGGGACTTTACTTC.

V gene TRBV28 combines with J gene TRBJ2-7; no clear D gene. CDR3 length: 12 amino acids. In germline, CDR1 is MDHEN, CDR2 SYDVKM. The V and J ends lost 1 base and 2 bases respectively, with 3 bases between them. The CDR3 DNA follows: TGTGCCAGCAGTTTATCCACCTACGAGCAGTACTTC. It translates to CASSLSTYEQYF.

The chain has TRBV27 and TRBJ2-7; 8 bases agree with TRBD2. Germline CDR1 is MNHEY and CDR2 is SMNVEV (reference sequence). Unmatched junction bases numbered 10, after V lost 3 bases and J lost 3 bases. The CDR3 is 16 residues long. The CDR3 sequence is CASSFLTSAVFYEQYF. In nucleotides, the CDR3 is TGTGCCAGCAGTTTTTTGACTAGCGCAGTCTTCTACGAGCAGTACTTC.

The gene calls are TRBV14 and TRBJ1-2; D remains ambiguous. Germline lookup yields CDR1 SGHDN and CDR2 FVKESK. The CDR3 consists of 13 residues. Trimming took off 5 bases at V and 8 bases at J, with 15 bases between the two ends. The CDR3 sequence is CASSGSGPGGYTF. In nucleotides, the CDR3 is TGTGCCAGCAGCGGCAGCGGCCCGGGAGGCTACACCTTC. Complete variable domain (other parts from reference TRBV14 and TRBJ1-2): EAGVTQFPSHSVIEKGQTVTLRCDPISGHDNLYWYRRVMGKEIKFLLHFVKESKQDESGMPNNRFLAERTGGTYSTLKVQPAELEDSGVYFCASSGSGPGGYTFGSGTRLTVV.

The gene calls are TRBV5-1 and TRBJ1-1; D may be TRBD1 (6 bases). Germline V CDR1 and CDR2: SGHRS, YFSETQ. CDR3 length: 16 amino acids. Trimming stripped 1 base from V and 5 bases from J, with 18 bases between. Here the CDR3 DNA reads TGCGCCAGCAGCTTGCGAGATCAGGGGTGGAGGACTGAAGCTTTCTTT. It translates to CASSLRDQGWRTEAFF.

This chain uses TRBV4-2 with TRBJ2-3, with D unclear. Per germline, CDR1 LGHNA and CDR2 YNFKEQ. The CDR3 length is 15 residues. The V gene lost 0 bases and the J gene lost 2 bases, with 9 bases spanning the gap. CDR3 in DNA: TGTGCCAGCAGCCAAGATGTGCTTAACACAGATACGCAGTATTTT. This sequence encodes CASSQDVLNTDTQYF.

This rearrangement joins TRBV15 to TRBJ2-3; 14 nucleotides agree with TRBD2. This CDR3 comprises 15 residues. With V trimmed by 4 bases and J by 7 bases, 4 bases remained unmatched. In germline, CDR1 is LNHNV, CDR2 YYDKDF (reference sequence). CDR3 DNA: TGTGCCACCAGCACTAGGACTAGCGGGGGGAATACGCAGTATTTT. It yields the protein CATSTRTSGGNTQYF.

The rearrangement joins TRBV11-2 to TRBJ1-1; the D is unclear. Germline V gene data show CDR1 as SGHAT and CDR2 as FQNNGV. The V and J ends lost 0 bases and 0 bases respectively, with 8 bases between them. CDR3 length: 15 amino acids. CDR3 amino acids: CASSLDQAMNTEAFF. Here the CDR3 DNA reads TGTGCCAGCAGCTTAGATCAGGCGATGAACACTGAAGCTTTCTTT.

The chain is built from TRBV28 and TRBJ1-2; D is undetermined. Germline CDR1 reads MDHEN; CDR2 reads SYDVKM. V was clipped by 2 bases and J by 4 bases, with 11 bases between them. This CDR3 contains 14 residues. CDR3 coding DNA: TGTGCCAGCAGTTTAACCGGCAGCCTCTATGGCTACACCTTC. Translation gives CASSLTGSLYGYTF.

The CDR3 DNA reads TGCGCCAGCAGCAGTACAGGGAGCTCCTATAATTCACCCCTCCACTTT. Translating it yields CASSSTGSSYNSPLHF. V gene TRBV5-1 combines with J gene TRBJ1-6; D perhaps matches TRBD1 (6 bases). The CDR3 contains 16 residues. CDR1 is SGHRS and CDR2 is YFSETQ in the germline V gene. V was shortened by 4 bases and J by 0 bases, with 11 bases between the two germline ends.

The V gene is TRBV23-1, the J gene TRBJ1-3, with TRBD1 matching 7 bases. TRBV23-1 is classed as an ORF, of uncertain function. With 4 bases clipped from V and 1 base from J, the junction kept 10 bases outside the gene matches. The CDR3 consists of 17 residues. CDR3 bases: TGCGCCAGCAGTCGAATAACAGGGGATAGTTCTGGAAACACCATATATTTT. It yields the protein CASSRITGDSSGNTIYF.

The chain joins TRBV29-1 to TRBJ1-5; D is unresolved. Trimming shortened V by 2 bases and J by 7 bases, and 12 bases separated the two germline ends. This CDR3 is built from 13 residues. CDR1 and CDR2 (germline): SQVTM, ANQGSEA. The CDR3 sequence: CSVEIGQGQPQHF. In DNA, the CDR3 is TGCAGCGTTGAAATCGGGCAAGGGCAGCCCCAGCATTTT.